The present T cell receptor (beta chain) was sequenced within a study of blood T cells in healthy people across ages. Study details: Template switching captured about one barcoded beta molecule per two T cells.

With a J-beta primer mix and a sample-barcoded 5' primer, a second PCR ran about 7 to 11 cycles. The authors tagged each cDNA molecule using a template-switch adaptor with 12 random nucleotides. The study obtained at least 3 million CDR3-containing paired-end reads from every sample. In TCRdb, the 5' RACE reads were re-called with MiXCR into one record per CDR3 protein. The sample consists of about 900,000 distinct CDR3 sequences, 60% to 80% of them appearing once. The CDR3 is 12 amino acids. V was clipped by 3 bases and J by 5 bases, with 7 bases between them. Germline V gene data show CDR1 as SGHTA and CDR2 as FQGNSA.

The receptor was derived from a young man in good health. Sequenced sample: blood. The chain carries TRBV7-2 and TRBJ2-5, with a tentative D call TRBD1 (5 bases). Here the CDR3 reads CASSLWGETQYF. The CDR3 DNA follows: TGTGCCAGCAGCTTGTGGGGCGAGACCCAGTACTTC.